One and the same sample provided the 3 T cell receptor beta chains below, sequenced in a study of early T cells in non-severe SARS-CoV-2 infection. Via MiXCR, TCRdb re-called the 5' RACE reads, giving one row per CDR3 protein. In the table there are some 35,000 distinct CDR3 sequences, 5.3% of which are singletons. The sequenced sample was whole blood. The receptors were sampled from an adult who was a healthcare worker with PCR-confirmed SARS-CoV-2 infection or an uninfected control (not recorded which).

There are many counts of this clonotype. V gene TRBV5-4 combines with J gene TRBJ2-7; 9 bases are a match to TRBD1. The germline V gene encodes CDR1 SGHNT and CDR2 YYREEE (reference sequence). There are 16 residues in the CDR3. Trimming removed 4 bases from V and 2 bases from J; junction bases left unmatched: 10. Here the CDR3 reads CASSPLLGQGAYEQYF. As DNA, the CDR3 is TGTGCCAGCAGCCCCCTTCTGGGACAGGGAGCCTACGAGCAGTACTTC. Together with reference TRBV5-4 and TRBJ2-7, the CDR3 gives the full variable domain: ETGVTQSPTHLIKTRGQQVTLRCSSQSGHNTVSWYQQALGQGPQFIFQYYREEENGRGNFPPRFSGLQFPNYSSELNVNALELDDSALYLCASSPLLGQGAYEQYFGPGTRLTVT.

This clonotype was seen ten or more times. The chain has TRBV18 and TRBJ2-5; tentative D call: TRBD2 (7 bases). In germline, CDR1 is KGHSH, CDR2 LQKENI. Deletions cut 6 bases from V and 0 bases from J, with 11 bases between. The CDR3 length is 14 residues. The CDR3 sequence: CASSAGANQETQYF. DNA of the CDR3: TGTGCCAGCTCGGCGGGGGCGAACCAAGAGACCCAGTACTTC.

The table lists this clonotype with many counts. The chain joins TRBV21-1 to TRBJ2-7; the table gives TRBD1 as D, unverified against the DNA. TRBV21-1 constitutes a pseudogene. CDR3 size: 15 residues. The CDR3 DNA is TGTGCCAGCAGCAGCTCCCTAACAGGGATAAGAGGGCAGTACTTC. Translating gives CASSSSLTGIRGQYF.